The clone carrying this T cell receptor beta chain was recorded only once. The data derive from a study of preoperative IRX-2 immunotherapy in early breast cancer. Only in-frame clones appear in the TCRdb table, and some are missing; sequencing was by immunoSEQ multiplex PCR. The repertoire has 30,000 to 45,000 clones, roughly 82% of them found once; the top ten carry nearly 1.5%. The CDR3 is made up of 13 amino acids. Germline values: CDR1 LNHDA, CDR2 SQIVND (reference sequence). V dropped 10 bases and J dropped 5 bases, with 12 bases sitting between them. Specified treatment: preoperative locoregional IRX-2 cytokine immunotherapy. Samples came from a phase Ib trial of preoperative locoregional IRX-2 cytokine immunotherapy.

The rearrangement joins TRBV19 to TRBJ1-6; possible D gene TRBD1, 5 bases. The sequence derives from a human donor with breast cancer. The sample consisted of lymph node tissue, taken after IRX-2 immunotherapy. CDR3 in DNA: TGTGCCACTTGGGAAGGGGATAATTCACCCCTCCACTTT. This translates into CATWEGDNSPLHF.